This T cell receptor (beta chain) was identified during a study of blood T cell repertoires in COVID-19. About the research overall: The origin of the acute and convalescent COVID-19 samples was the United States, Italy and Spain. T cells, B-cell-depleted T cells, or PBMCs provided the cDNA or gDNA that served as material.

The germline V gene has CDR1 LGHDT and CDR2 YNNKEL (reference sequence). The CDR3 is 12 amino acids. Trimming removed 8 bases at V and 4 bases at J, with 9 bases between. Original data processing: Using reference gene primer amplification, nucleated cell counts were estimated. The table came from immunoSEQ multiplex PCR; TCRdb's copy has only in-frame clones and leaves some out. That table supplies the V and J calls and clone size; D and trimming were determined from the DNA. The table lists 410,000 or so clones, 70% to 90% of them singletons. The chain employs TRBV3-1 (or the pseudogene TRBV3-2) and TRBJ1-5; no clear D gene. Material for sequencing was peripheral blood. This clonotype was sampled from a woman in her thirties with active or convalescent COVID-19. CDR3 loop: CASGPGNQPQHF. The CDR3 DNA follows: TGTGCCAGCGGTCCGGGTAATCAGCCCCAGCATTTT.